A single sample gave rise to the 5 T cell receptor beta chains below, sequenced in a study of blood T cell repertoires in COVID-19. The protocol was immunoSEQ multiplex PCR, while the TCRdb copy is restricted to in-frame clones and leaves out a portion. The table has under 250,000 clones, around four fifths seen once. The sample consisted of peripheral blood. These receptors originate from a woman aged 65 to 85 with active or convalescent COVID-19.

The rearrangement uses TRBV6-1 and TRBJ2-1; D may be TRBD2 (5 bases). Per germline, CDR1 MNHNS and CDR2 SASEGT. V lost 1 base, J lost 5 bases, and 12 bases lay in between. This CDR3 is 15 amino acids long. CDR3 DNA sequence: TGTGCCAGCAGTGAAGGGAGGAGGTTAAACAATGAGCAGTTCTTC. It is translated as CASSEGRRLNNEQFF.

V and J are TRBV23-1 and TRBJ1-5, with D maybe TRBD1 (6 bases). TRBV23-1 is labeled an ORF, and its function is uncertain. The CDR3 runs to 15 residues. Trimming removed 8 bases from V and 5 bases from J, with 19 bases in between. The chain's CDR3 is CASPVLGALYQPQHF. CDR3 coding DNA: TGCGCCAGCCCCGTCCTGGGGGCTCTCTATCAGCCCCAGCATTTT.

This sequence joins TRBV3-1 (or the pseudogene TRBV3-2) and TRBJ1-4, with TRBD1 matching over 7 bases. The V segment lost 7 bases and the J segment 3 bases; nucleotides outside the gene matches: 8. Germline loops: CDR1 LGHDT, CDR2 YNNKEL (reference sequence). The length of the CDR3 is 15 residues. The CDR3 DNA reads as TGTGCCAGCATCAGGGGGGAGGCGTCTAATGAAAAACTGTTTTTT. Encoded protein: CASIRGEASNEKLFF.

The gene calls are TRBV19 and TRBJ2-1, with a weak D call TRBD2 (5 bases). The CDR3 covers 15 residues. The germline V and J ends were trimmed by 7 bases and 4 bases, with 17 bases remaining between them. Germline lookup yields CDR1 LNHDA and CDR2 SQIVND (reference sequence). This CDR3 is CASTFSSLVYNEQFF. CDR3 nucleotides: TGTGCCAGTACCTTCAGCTCACTAGTTTACAATGAGCAGTTCTTC.

In its sample, this clone was seen once. V usage is TRBV5-8 and J usage is TRBJ2-2, with 8 bases lining up with TRBD1. Per the germline V gene, CDR1 is SGHTS and CDR2 is YDEGEE. This CDR3 has 15 residues. V was clipped by 4 bases and J by 1 base; unmatched bases: 3. CDR3 nucleotides: TGTGCCAGCAGCAGAGGGACAGGGAACACCGGGGAGCTGTTTTTT. Translating gives CASSRGTGNTGELFF. Based on the CDR3 plus reference TRBV5-8 and TRBJ2-2, the full variable domain is EAGVTQSPTHLIKTRGQQATLRCSPISGHTSVYWYQQALGLGLQFLLWYDEGEERNRGNFPPRFSGRQFPNYSSELNVNALELEDSALYLCASSRGTGNTGELFFGEGSRLTVL.